The next 24 T cell receptor beta chains were all read from a single sample in a study of identical twins listed by TCRdb under 2016. The library was obtained by 5' RACE. The sequencer was an Illumina HiSeq 2000. TCRdb itself trimmed the public reads at Q25 with fastp, ran MiXCR and retained productive beta chains. Each entry merges the rows of one CDR3 protein and shows their most common DNA and genes. This sample lists around 570,000 distinct CDR3 sequences; around 9.6% were detected once. The top ten clonotypes cover roughly 3% of the sample. These data also formed part of another study, on yellow fever vaccine responses in identical twins.

The sample taken for sequencing was PBMCs. These receptors were obtained from a woman aged 18-35 years in good health.

Only a few counts were recorded for this clonotype. The chain combines TRBV24-1 with TRBJ2-3; a possible D gene is TRBD2 (6 bases). Looked up from germline, CDR1 is KGHDR and CDR2 is SFDVKD. This CDR3 region has 16 residues. V shed 3 bases and J shed 0 bases, with 12 bases lying between them. This chain's CDR3 is CATSDASATSTDTQYF. The CDR3 bases are TGTGCCACCAGTGATGCTAGCGCCACTAGCACAGATACGCAGTATTTT.

In its sample, this clonotype was seen a few times. The V call is TRBV5-1, the J call TRBJ2-7; 9 bases are shared with TRBD2. Trimming at V came to 4 bases and at J to 2 bases, leaving 13 bases not matched to a gene. CDR1 and CDR2 from the germline V gene are SGHRS and YFSETQ. The CDR3 spans 17 residues. The CDR3 sequence is CASSPSAKTSGPYEQYF. DNA of the CDR3: TGCGCCAGCAGCCCGTCGGCGAAGACTAGCGGTCCCTACGAGCAGTACTTC.

The sample holds a few counts of this clonotype. This rearrangement joins TRBV5-1 to TRBJ2-7; 11 nucleotides match TRBD2. Germline-derived CDR1 and CDR2 are SGHRS and YFSETQ. Unmatched junction bases numbered 2, after V lost 1 base and J lost 2 bases. The CDR3 extends over 15 amino acids. The CDR3 loop is CASSLTSGSTYEQYF. DNA of the CDR3: TGCGCCAGCAGCTTGACTAGCGGGAGTACCTACGAGCAGTACTTC.

V gene TRBV9 combines with J gene TRBJ2-1; D gene unclear. In germline, CDR1 is SGDLS, CDR2 YYNGEE. V lost 4 bases and J lost 2, with 7 bases in between. This CDR3 is 13 amino acids long. This CDR3 is CASSPLPYNEQFF. CDR3 sequence (DNA): TGTGCCAGCAGCCCCCTCCCCTACAATGAGCAGTTCTTC.

This clonotype was seen only a few times. The CDR3 sequence: CSARVRAGETQYF. The CDR3 nucleotides are TGCAGTGCTAGAGTCCGAGCGGGGGAGACCCAGTACTTC. The J gene is TRBJ2-5, the V gene TRBV20-1; TRBD2 aligns across 7 bases. CDR1 DFQATT and CDR2 SNEGSKA come from the germline V gene (reference sequence). With 1 base clipped from V and 5 bases from J, the junction kept 4 bases outside the gene matches. CDR3 length: 13 amino acids.

This clonotype was recorded many times. The V and J genes are TRBV5-1 and TRBJ2-3; 9 bases line up with TRBD1. With 5 bases clipped from V and 3 bases from J, the junction kept 10 bases outside the gene matches. Per the germline V gene, CDR1 is SGHRS and CDR2 is YFSETQ. CDR3 length: 16 residues. This chain's CDR3 is CASRHSPGTGTDTQYF. The CDR3 DNA reads TGCGCCAGCAGACACAGTCCCGGGACAGGGACAGATACGCAGTATTTT. Based on the CDR3 plus reference TRBV5-1 and TRBJ2-3, the full variable domain is KAGVTQTPRYLIKTRGQQVTLSCSPISGHRSVSWYQQTPGQGLQFLFEYFSETQRNKGNFPGRFSGRQFSNSRSEMNVSTLELGDSALYLCASRHSPGTGTDTQYFGPGTRLTVL.

Ten or more counts support this clonotype. The CDR3 spells CASSLPNSPLHF. CDR3 coding DNA: TGTGCCAGCAGCCTCCCAAATTCACCCCTCCACTTT. V usage is TRBV7-2 and J usage is TRBJ1-6, with unresolved D. Germline CDR1 SGHTA, CDR2 FQGNSA. V lost 5 bases, J lost 7 bases, and 6 bases lay in between. The CDR3 loop spans 12 amino acids.

The chain combines TRBV7-2 with TRBJ2-1; 9 bases are a match to TRBD2. Germline lookup yields CDR1 SGHTA and CDR2 FQGNSA. This CDR3 has 13 amino acids. The V segment lost 7 bases and the J segment 6 bases; nucleotides outside the gene matches: 4. CDR3 sequence: CASKASGTNEQFF. The CDR3 nucleotides read TGTGCCAGCAAGGCTAGCGGGACCAATGAGCAGTTCTTC. Complete variable domain (other parts from reference TRBV7-2 and TRBJ2-1): GAGVSQSPSNKVTEKGKDVELRCDPISGHTALYWYRQSLGQGLEFLIYFQGNSAPDKSGLPSDRFSAERTGGSVSTLTIQRTQQEDSAVYLCASKASGTNEQFFGPGTRLTVL.

There are a few counts of this clonotype. The V call is TRBV5-1, the J call TRBJ2-7, with TRBD1 matching 7 bases. CDR3 length: 14 amino acids. CDR1 and CDR2 from the germline V gene are SGHRS and YFSETQ. The ends lost 2 bases at V and 2 bases at J; junction bases unmatched: 4. CDR3 protein: CASSFRQGTYEQYF. CDR3 coding DNA: TGCGCCAGCAGCTTCCGACAGGGTACCTACGAGCAGTACTTC.

This clonotype was seen a few times. The chain uses TRBV29-1 and TRBJ2-7; either TRBD1 or TRBD2 may fit D (6 bases each). The CDR3 totals 12 residues. V lost 0 bases, J lost 6 bases, and 9 bases lay in between. Germline CDR1 reads SQVTM; CDR2 reads ANQGSEA. CDR3 sequence (DNA): TGCAGCGTTGAAGATGGGGGGCGCGAGCAGTACTTC. Protein product: CSVEDGGREQYF.

This chain connects TRBV29-1 to TRBJ2-7, with D hard to call. The CDR3 totals 13 residues. V dropped 7 bases and J dropped 1 base, with 14 bases sitting between them. The germline gives CDR1 SQVTM, CDR2 ANQGSEA. The DNA of the CDR3 is TGCAGCGGTCGCAAAGGCGGTTCCTACGAGCAGTACTTC. This codes for CSGRKGGSYEQYF.

There are many counts of this clonotype. V usage is TRBV3-1 and J usage is TRBJ2-1, with D tentatively TRBD2 (6 bases). V lost 1 base and J lost 4, with 17 bases in between. In germline, CDR1 is LGHDT, CDR2 YNNKEL (reference sequence). The CDR3 runs to 17 residues. The CDR3 spells CASSQGTNSPSYNEQFF. The CDR3 bases are TGTGCCAGCAGCCAAGGGACTAACTCCCCCTCTTACAATGAGCAGTTCTTC.

This clonotype was seen repeatedly, ten times or more. This sequence joins TRBV29-1 and TRBJ1-1; tentatively, D is TRBD1 (5 bases). V lost 3 bases and J 0 bases, leaving 14 bases between the germline ends. Germline V gene sequence: CDR1 SQVTM, CDR2 ANQGSEA. The CDR3 runs 15 residues. The CDR3, as DNA: TGCAGCGTTGACGTGGGGGGGACTATGAACACTGAAGCTTTCTTT. Encoded protein: CSVDVGGTMNTEAFF.

This clonotype was seen more than once but under ten times. The V and J genes are TRBV28 and TRBJ2-6, with D possibly TRBD1 on 5 matching bases. V was pared by 6 bases and J by 0 bases, with 9 bases between. Germline lookup yields CDR1 MDHEN and CDR2 SYDVKM. This CDR3 region has 15 residues. CDR3 sequence reads: CASRPTGSGANVLTF. The CDR3 bases are TGTGCCAGCAGGCCTACAGGCTCTGGGGCCAACGTCCTGACTTTC.

The chain is built from TRBV6-4 and TRBJ2-1; no definite D call. The germline V and J ends were trimmed by 2 bases and 2 bases, with 10 bases remaining between them. CDR3 length equals 15 residues. CDR1 MRHNA and CDR2 SNTAGT come from the germline V gene. CDR3 amino acids: CASSDGEGPYNEQFF. CDR3 DNA sequence: TGTGCCAGCAGTGACGGGGAAGGCCCCTACAATGAGCAGTTCTTC.

This clonotype was observed a few times. J is TRBJ1-1 and V is TRBV7-9, with a possible D match to TRBD1 (6 bases). Germline V gene sequence: CDR1 SEHNR, CDR2 FQNEAQ (reference sequence). CDR3 length: 15 residues. Deletions cut 1 base from V and 1 base from J, with 10 bases between. CDR3 nucleotides: TGTGCCAGCAGCTTAGAGGCAGGGGCGAACACTGAAGCTTTCTTT. The encoded protein is CASSLEAGANTEAFF.

V is TRBV5-1 and J is TRBJ2-6; D unclear. The V and J ends lost 0 bases and 3 bases respectively, with 13 bases between them. Germline assignment: CDR1 SGHRS and CDR2 YFSETQ. The CDR3 runs 17 residues. The CDR3 region has the DNA TGCGCCAGCAGCTTGGGATGGACCCGCTTTGGGGCCAACGTCCTGACTTTC. This gives the protein CASSLGWTRFGANVLTF.

This clonotype was detected ten times or more. The J gene is TRBJ2-3, the V gene TRBV7-9, with D perhaps matching TRBD2 (5 bases). V was pared by 6 bases and J by 4 bases, with 11 bases between. The CDR3 runs 13 residues. Germline V lookup: CDR1 SEHNR, CDR2 FQNEAQ (reference sequence). The DNA of the CDR3 is TGTGCCAGCAGGTCTCCCGGGGCAGATACGCAGTATTTT. This gives the protein CASRSPGADTQYF. Drawing the rest from reference TRBV7-9 and TRBJ2-3, the complete variable domain is DTGVSQNPRHKITKRGQNVTFRCDPISEHNRLYWYRQTLGQGPEFLTYFQNEAQLEKSRLLSDRFSAERPKGSFSTLEIQRTEQGDSAMYLCASRSPGADTQYFGPGTRLTVL.

This clonotype was counted a few times. The chain joins TRBV23-1 to TRBJ2-4; perhaps TRBD2 as D (6 bases). TRBV23-1 is annotated as an ORF whose role is uncertain. The CDR3 sequence is 15 residues long. V gave up 0 bases and J gave up 9 bases, with 15 bases separating them. The CDR3 protein is CASSQSEGRRSIQYF. CDR3 sequence (DNA): TGCGCCAGCAGTCAATCGGAGGGGCGTAGGAGCATTCAGTACTTC.

The gene calls are TRBV20-1 and TRBJ2-7; 8 bases map to TRBD2. V was pared by 6 bases and J by 1 base, with 5 bases of the junction left unmatched. This CDR3 region has 13 residues. Germline assignment: CDR1 DFQATT and CDR2 SNEGSKA (reference sequence). The CDR3 loop is CSALAGRSYEQYF. For the CDR3, the DNA is TGCAGTGCCTTAGCGGGGCGATCCTACGAGCAGTACTTC.

This clonotype was detected only a few times. This chain joins TRBV6-5 and TRBJ2-1; D perhaps matches TRBD2 (6 bases). V was cut by 0 bases and J by 4 bases, with 19 bases left in between. The CDR3 has 18 amino acids. Germline V gene data show CDR1 as MNHEY and CDR2 as SVGAGI. CDR3 sequence: CASSYSNSPGLGYNEQFF. In DNA, the CDR3 is TGTGCCAGCAGTTACTCGAATAGCCCGGGACTGGGGTACAATGAGCAGTTCTTC.

Many counts were recorded for this clonotype. The rearrangement links TRBV4-3 to TRBJ1-1, with 8 bases that match TRBD1. This CDR3 region has 15 residues. Unmatched junction bases numbered 7, after V lost 3 bases and J lost 4 bases. The germline CDR1 and CDR2 sequences are LGHNA and YSLEER. CDR3 sequence (DNA): TGCGCCAGCAGCCACCAGGACAGGGCGGTCACTGAAGCTTTCTTT. This translates into CASSHQDRAVTEAFF.

This clonotype was observed many times. The J gene is TRBJ2-2, the V gene TRBV29-1; D unresolved. This CDR3 region has 14 residues. V dropped 7 bases and J dropped 4 bases, with 16 bases sitting between them. Germline CDR1 reads SQVTM; CDR2 reads ANQGSEA. This CDR3 reads CSGLHKGVTGELFF. The CDR3 bases are TGCAGCGGATTGCACAAGGGTGTCACCGGGGAGCTGTTTTTT.

V gene TRBV30 combines with J gene TRBJ2-7; D perhaps matches TRBD2 (6 bases). V was shortened by 0 bases and J by 7 bases, with 10 bases between the two germline ends. Germline V gives CDR1 GTSNPN, CDR2 SVGIG (reference sequence). The CDR3 sequence is 12 residues long. The CDR3 here is CAWSVPGGEQYF. The CDR3 nucleotides are TGTGCCTGGAGTGTACCCGGGGGTGAGCAGTACTTC.